These 30 T cell receptor beta chains originate from one sample sequenced in a study of beta chain features in type 1 diabetes. Points from the study as a whole: Moderate yet significant TCRB CDR3 shortening was seen in Type 1 diabetes patients in all four CD4+ subsets.

No antigen has been assigned to these receptors. Expressed TCRB transcripts were sequenced after all isolated RNA was converted to cDNA. TCRdb keeps only in-frame clones here, not all; method: immunoSEQ multiplex PCR. Here the sample spans 300,000 or so clones, approximately 10% being singletons. Sequenced sample: central memory CD4+ T cells from blood. The origin of the receptors is a man in his thirties or forties with type 1 diabetes.

This clone was picked up a small number of times. The sample carries other DNA sequences with the same CDR3. The chain recombines TRBV2 with TRBJ1-6, with D possibly matching TRBD1 (6 bases). Per germline, CDR1 SNHLY and CDR2 FYNNEI. The length of the CDR3 is 13 residues. V lost 6 bases to trimming and J lost 10 bases, with 13 bases between them. The CDR3 loop is CASRGGLNSPLHF. As DNA, the CDR3 is TGTGCCAGCAGAGGGGGGCTTAACTCACCCCTCCACTTT.

The chain combines TRBV11-2 with TRBJ2-1; 7 bases agree with TRBD1. CDR1 and CDR2 from the germline V gene are SGHAT and FQNNGV. Trimming removed 3 bases from V and 3 bases from J; junction bases left unmatched: 5. The CDR3 sequence is 15 residues long. The CDR3: CASSFWAGGYNEQFF. CDR3 DNA sequence: TGTGCCAGCAGCTTTTGGGCAGGGGGCTACAATGAGCAGTTCTTC.

The genes are TRBV5-6 and TRBJ2-7, with D perhaps assigned TRBD1 or TRBD2 (5 bases each). The length of the CDR3 is 15 residues. The germline gives CDR1 SGHDT, CDR2 YYEEEE. Trimming left V 3 bases short and J 7 bases short, with 20 bases between. CDR3 sequence: CASSSFRDPGGEQYF. CDR3 nucleotide sequence: TGTGCCAGCAGCTCCTTCAGGGACCCGGGTGGAGAGCAGTACTTC.

This clone was counted between two and nine times. The chain is built from TRBV7-2 and TRBJ2-5; possible D gene TRBD2, 6 bases. V lost 9 bases and J 5 bases, leaving 16 bases between the germline ends. This CDR3 is 13 amino acids long. In germline, CDR1 is SGHTA, CDR2 FQGNSA. This CDR3 is CASHTWGRETQYF. The CDR3, as DNA: TGTGCCAGTCATACATGGGGGAGGGAGACCCAGTACTTC.

The J gene is TRBJ2-5, the V gene TRBV28, with D perhaps being TRBD1 or TRBD2 (5 bases each). V lost 1 base, J lost 9 bases, and 15 bases lay in between. The CDR3 covers 14 residues. Germline V gene lookup returns CDR1 MDHEN and CDR2 SYDVKM. As DNA, the CDR3 is TGTGCCAGCAGTTTATTGGGACCCACAGCGGCCCAGTACTTC. Translation gives CASSLLGPTAAQYF. The variable domain in full, completed from reference TRBV28 and TRBJ2-5, reads DVKVTQSSRYLVKRTGEKVFLECVQDMDHENMFWYRQDPGLGLRLIYFSYDVKMKEKGDIPEGYSVSREKKERFSLILESASTNQTSMYLCASSLLGPTAAQYFGPGTRLLVL.

This clone has more than one count but fewer than ten. The chain couples TRBV29-1 to TRBJ2-7, with D perhaps matching TRBD1 (5 bases). Germline V lookup: CDR1 SQVTM, CDR2 ANQGSEA. The V end lost 2 bases, the J end lost 5 bases, and 7 bases lay between the germline ends. The CDR3 contains 11 residues. The DNA for the CDR3 is TGCAGCGTTGAATGGGGCCACGAGCAGTACTTC. Protein product: CSVEWGHEQYF.

The chain links TRBV28 to TRBJ2-1, with TRBD2 matching 11 bases. The V and J ends lost 11 bases and 3 bases, in that order; junction bases with no gene match: 3. Per germline, CDR1 MDHEN and CDR2 SYDVKM. This CDR3 spans 13 amino acids. CDR3 amino acids: CALAGGNYNEQFF. In DNA, the CDR3 is TGTGCCTTAGCGGGGGGGAACTACAATGAGCAGTTCTTC.

The V gene is TRBV7-2, the J gene TRBJ1-2; D remains ambiguous. Deletions cut 5 bases from V and 5 bases from J, with 15 bases between. The germline CDR1 and CDR2 sequences are SGHTA and FQGNSA. The CDR3 extends over 14 amino acids. The CDR3, as DNA: TGTGCCAGCAGCCCCGGGAGGGCGCGGTATGGCTACACCTTC. The encoded protein is CASSPGRARYGYTF.

The CDR3 protein is CASSLLGIEDTQYF. The CDR3 nucleotides are TGTGCCAGCAGCTTATTGGGAATCGAAGATACGCAGTATTTT. This sequence joins TRBV7-2 and TRBJ2-3; D is undetermined. The CDR3 is 14 residues long. Germline loops: CDR1 SGHTA, CDR2 FQGNSA. V lost 2 bases, J lost 5 bases, and 11 bases lay in between.

Of note for this clone: The sample holds other DNA sequences that translate to the same CDR3. V is TRBV28 and J is TRBJ2-3; a possible D gene is TRBD1 (7 bases). V lost 4 bases, J lost 4 bases, and 12 bases lay in between. The germline gives CDR1 MDHEN, CDR2 SYDVKM. This CDR3 spans 14 amino acids. Written as DNA, the CDR3 is TGTGCCAGCAGTTCCCAGGGGGGCGCAGATACGCAGTATTTT. This translates into CASSSQGGADTQYF.

This rearrangement joins TRBV4-1 to TRBJ1-6, with D uncertain. Germline assignment: CDR1 MGHRA and CDR2 YSYEKL. The CDR3 contains 17 residues. The V end was cut by 0 bases, the J end by 0 bases, with 9 bases between. The CDR3: CASSQDEASSYNSPLHF. The DNA for the CDR3 is TGCGCCAGCAGCCAAGACGAGGCGAGCTCCTATAATTCACCCCTCCACTTT.

In this sample, this clone turned up a few times. The rearrangement uses TRBV29-1 and TRBJ2-5; D not certain. Germline-derived CDR1 and CDR2 are SQVTM and ANQGSEA. The CDR3 is 12 residues long. With 1 base removed from V and 5 bases from J, the gap between germline ends came to 8 bases. CDR3 in amino acids: CSVEGLGETQYF. As DNA, the CDR3 is TGCAGCGTTGAAGGCCTGGGGGAGACCCAGTACTTC.

This clone was counted ten times or more. The CDR3 here is CASRDSRGSNQPQHF. CDR3 bases: TGTGCCAGTCGAGACTCTCGGGGGAGCAATCAGCCCCAGCATTTT. This chain links TRBV10-3 with TRBJ1-5, with D maybe TRBD1 (5 bases). Germline V gives CDR1 ENHRY, CDR2 SYGVKD. V was shortened by 10 bases and J by 1 base, with 17 bases between the two germline ends. There are 15 residues in the CDR3.

At least ten counts were recorded for this clone. The J gene is TRBJ1-2, the V gene TRBV7-9; D ambiguous. Deletions cut 5 bases from V and 6 bases from J, with 19 bases between. Germline CDR1 and CDR2: SEHNR and FQNEAQ (reference sequence). The CDR3 is made up of 15 amino acids. CDR3 region: CASSPIAGPRNGYTF. The CDR3 DNA follows: TGTGCCAGCAGCCCCATAGCCGGGCCAAGGAATGGCTACACCTTC.

This clone was seen a handful of times. The chain couples TRBV7-2 to TRBJ2-5; D unclear. CDR3 length: 13 amino acids. Germline assignment: CDR1 SGHTA and CDR2 FQGNSA. The V end was cut by 1 base, the J end by 6 bases, with 9 bases between. In nucleotides, the CDR3 is TGTGCCAGCAGCTTAGTGGCTGAACAGACCCAGTACTTC. Its translation is CASSLVAEQTQYF.

The rearrangement links TRBV28 to TRBJ1-1; weak D call: TRBD1 (6 bases). The CDR3 covers 16 residues. Germline CDR1 is MDHEN and CDR2 is SYDVKM. V lost 6 bases and J 6 bases, leaving 23 bases between the germline ends. CDR3 bases: TGTGCCAGCAGCACGGACAGCCGGGGCGTTGGCGCTGAAGCTTTCTTT. This sequence encodes CASSTDSRGVGAEAFF.

This clone was counted a few times. This specimen includes other DNA sequences encoding the same CDR3. The rearrangement uses TRBV19 and TRBJ1-5, with 8 positions matching TRBD1. Germline V gene lookup returns CDR1 LNHDA and CDR2 SQIVND (reference sequence). V gave up 5 bases and J gave up 7 bases; unmatched junction bases: 7. The CDR3 consists of 14 residues. The DNA for the CDR3 is TGTGCCAGTAGTCCCGGACAGGGAGGACAGCCCCAGCATTTT. It encodes CASSPGQGGQPQHF.

The chain combines TRBV14 with TRBJ2-7; perhaps D is TRBD1 or TRBD2 (5 bases each). CDR1 SGHDN and CDR2 FVKESK come from the germline V gene. Trimming cost V 4 bases and J 1 base, with 11 bases left between them. The CDR3 sequence is 14 residues long. The CDR3 DNA reads TGTGCCAGCAGCCTTTGGGGGAGTTCCTACGAGCAGTACTTC. Translated, it gives CASSLWGSSYEQYF.

The sample holds a few counts of this clone. The chain couples TRBV5-4 to TRBJ2-1; 8 nucleotides agree with TRBD1. CDR3 length: 16 amino acids. The junction had 10 bases not matched to a gene; V was cut back by 2 bases and J by 6 bases. Germline CDR1 SGHNT, CDR2 YYREEE (reference sequence). In DNA, the CDR3 is TGTGCCAGCAGCTTATCAACAGGGGGAACGCTCAATGAGCAGTTCTTC. The encoded protein is CASSLSTGGTLNEQFF.

There are a few counts of this clone. The V call is TRBV19, the J call TRBJ2-5, with D perhaps TRBD1 (5 bases). This CDR3 region has 13 residues. Trimming pared 3 bases from V and 3 bases from J, leaving 8 bases between. CDR1 and CDR2 (germline): LNHDA, SQIVND (reference sequence). The CDR3 loop is CASSILQEETQYF. DNA for the CDR3: TGTGCCAGTAGTATTCTACAGGAAGAGACCCAGTACTTC. The variable domain in full, completed from reference TRBV19 and TRBJ2-5, reads DGGITQSPKYLFRKEGQNVTLSCEQNLNHDAMYWYRQDPGQGLRLIYYSQIVNDFQKGDIAEGYSVSREKKESFPLTVTSAQKNPTAFYLCASSILQEETQYFGPGTRLLVL.

The table lists this clone with a few counts. The rearrangement links TRBV18 to TRBJ2-7; D is undetermined. The germline CDR1 and CDR2 sequences are KGHSH and LQKENI. The CDR3 extends over 13 amino acids. The germline V and J ends were trimmed by 5 bases and 1 base, with 9 bases remaining between them. The CDR3 nucleotides read TGTGCCAGCTCAGCCTATATTTCCTACGAGCAGTACTTC. Translating it yields CASSAYISYEQYF.

This clone was seen a few times. The chain combines TRBV2 with TRBJ2-7, with 7 bases fitting TRBD1. Looked up from germline, CDR1 is SNHLY and CDR2 is FYNNEI. The CDR3 is 16 residues long. V gave up 2 bases and J gave up 3 bases; unmatched junction bases: 10. For the CDR3, the DNA is TGTGCCAGCAGTGAAAGACAGGGCAGGCAGGTCTACGAGCAGTACTTC. It yields the protein CASSERQGRQVYEQYF. Full variable domain (outside the CDR3, taken from reference TRBV2 and TRBJ2-7): EPEVTQTPSHQVTQMGQEVILRCVPISNHLYFYWYRQILGQKVEFLVSFYNNEISEKSEIFDDQFSVERPDGSNFTLKIRSTKLEDSAMYFCASSERQGRQVYEQYFGPGTRLTVT.

V gene TRBV7-6 combines with J gene TRBJ1-1; 8 nucleotides align to TRBD1. Germline V gene data show CDR1 as SGHVS and CDR2 as FNYEAQ. V dropped 2 bases and J dropped 4; count of bases not matched to a gene: 3. This CDR3 region has 14 residues. Here the CDR3 DNA reads TGTGCCAGCAGCTTATTCGGACAGGGCACTGAAGCTTTCTTT. It codes for CASSLFGQGTEAFF.

The chain joins TRBV11-2 to TRBJ2-5, with a possible D match to TRBD1 (5 bases). Germline V gives CDR1 SGHAT, CDR2 FQNNGV. The CDR3 length is 14 residues. Trimming left V 1 base short and J 3 bases short, with 9 bases between. CDR3 coding DNA: TGTGCCAGCAGCTTAGTTGGCAGGGAAGAGACCCAGTACTTC. This codes for CASSLVGREETQYF.

This clone was detected only a few times. This rearrangement joins TRBV9 to TRBJ2-3; TRBD2 matches at 9 bases. Germline values: CDR1 SGDLS, CDR2 YYNGEE. After removal of 4 bases from V and 4 bases from J, the junction contained 4 bases not matched to a gene. CDR3 length: 14 residues. DNA for the CDR3: TGTGCCAGCAGCTCATGGACTAGCGCAGATACGCAGTATTTT. Translation: CASSSWTSADTQYF.

This clone has a handful of counts. This chain joins TRBV28 and TRBJ1-6; the match to TRBD1 covers 8 bases. Per the germline V gene, CDR1 is MDHEN and CDR2 is SYDVKM. After removal of 7 bases from V and 1 base from J, the junction contained 3 bases not matched to a gene. The CDR3 has 15 amino acids. The DNA of the CDR3 is TGTGCCAGCACAGGGGGCGGGTCCTATAATTCACCCCTCCACTTT. It codes for CASTGGGSYNSPLHF.

Comments on this clone: This same CDR3 is encoded by further DNA sequences in the sample. The chain links TRBV7-9 to TRBJ2-2; tentatively, D is TRBD1 (6 bases). The V end lost 5 bases, the J end lost 6 bases, and 10 bases lay between the germline ends. CDR1 and CDR2 (germline): SEHNR, FQNEAQ (reference sequence). This CDR3 region has 13 residues. DNA of the CDR3: TGTGCCAGCAGCCTCACAGGGTCCGGGGAGCTGTTTTTT. Its translation is CASSLTGSGELFF.

The chain links TRBV5-6 to TRBJ2-2, with D possibly called TRBD1 or TRBD2 (5 bases each). Germline-derived CDR1 and CDR2 are SGHDT and YYEEEE. V lost 4 bases to trimming and J lost 0 bases, with 13 bases between them. This CDR3 contains 16 residues. The CDR3 sequence is CASSLGPTTNTGELFF. CDR3 DNA: TGTGCCAGCAGCCTGGGACCTACAACGAACACCGGGGAGCTGTTTTTT.

The J gene is TRBJ1-1, the V gene TRBV5-8; D is unresolved. Per germline, CDR1 SGHTS and CDR2 YDEGEE. V was shortened by 3 bases and J by 0 bases, with 9 bases between the two germline ends. This CDR3 comprises 14 residues. The CDR3 spells CASSSWGLNTEAFF. CDR3 in DNA: TGTGCCAGCAGCTCGTGGGGTTTGAACACTGAAGCTTTCTTT.

The rearrangement links TRBV10-3 to TRBJ2-7; TRBD1 or TRBD2 may be the D gene (5 bases each). The V gene's germline CDR1 is ENHRY and CDR2 SYGVKD. The CDR3 totals 14 residues. V was trimmed by 0 bases and J by 6 bases, leaving 12 bases between them. The CDR3 sequence is CAISESMGEGEQYF. The CDR3 region has the DNA TGTGCCATCAGTGAGTCGATGGGGGAAGGCGAGCAGTACTTC.